The present T cell receptor (beta chain) was sequenced within a study of cytomegalovirus exposure and HLA in healthy donors. Notes on the study in general: Among TCR beta chains, those listed as cytomegalovirus-associated numbered fewer than 200. There were a few CMV-associated chains whose specificity for CMV antigens was confirmed in vitro.

With 60 Vbeta and 13 Jbeta primers, the PCR was carried out. The assay was immunoSEQ multiplex PCR, and TCRdb's table has in-frame clones only and misses some. This repertoire shows some 140,000 clones, 75% to 85% found once; its top ten account for roughly 7.1%. Donors consisted of healthy bone marrow donors. The donors, nominally healthy at sampling, likely had unrecorded immune exposures. V lost 4 bases to trimming and J lost 7 bases; unmatched junction nucleotides: 19. CDR1 and CDR2 (germline): SGHDT, YYEEEE. The CDR3 consists of 17 residues. This clone has only a few counts. Its specificity is unknown.

The chain recombines TRBV5-6 with TRBJ2-7; 8 bases fit TRBD2. The sequence came from a man aged 30 to 39 in good health and CMV-seropositive. Sequenced: PBMCs. In DNA, the CDR3 is TGTGCCAGCAGCGTTTTTAGTCTTTCGGGAGGGCCATTTGAGCAGTACTTC. Its translation is CASSVFSLSGGPFEQYF.